This TCR beta chain emerged from a study of tumor-infiltrating lymphocytes in localized non-small cell lung cancer. Sequencing was performed with immunoSEQ multiplex PCR; in TCRdb, only in-frame clones are kept and a portion is missing. Altogether about 9,300 clones are present, 60% to 80% being singletons, with the ten largest covering around 5%. General study results and limits: Different pieces of the same tissue went to different assays, confounding technical variation with intratumor heterogeneity.

Trimming at V came to 7 bases and at J to 4 bases, leaving 11 bases not matched to a gene. Germline V gives CDR1 LNHDA, CDR2 SQIVND (reference sequence). The CDR3 spans 17 residues. On this clone: The antigen remains unidentified.

This TCR was recovered from a human donor with non-small cell lung cancer. The chain joins TRBV19 to TRBJ2-2, with TRBD2 identical over 11 bases. The sample comprised uninvolved lung tissue not adjacent to the tumor. CDR3: CASTRGASGRSTGELFF. CDR3 sequence (DNA): TGTGCCAGTACCCGGGGGGCTAGCGGGAGGTCCACCGGGGAGCTGTTTTTT.